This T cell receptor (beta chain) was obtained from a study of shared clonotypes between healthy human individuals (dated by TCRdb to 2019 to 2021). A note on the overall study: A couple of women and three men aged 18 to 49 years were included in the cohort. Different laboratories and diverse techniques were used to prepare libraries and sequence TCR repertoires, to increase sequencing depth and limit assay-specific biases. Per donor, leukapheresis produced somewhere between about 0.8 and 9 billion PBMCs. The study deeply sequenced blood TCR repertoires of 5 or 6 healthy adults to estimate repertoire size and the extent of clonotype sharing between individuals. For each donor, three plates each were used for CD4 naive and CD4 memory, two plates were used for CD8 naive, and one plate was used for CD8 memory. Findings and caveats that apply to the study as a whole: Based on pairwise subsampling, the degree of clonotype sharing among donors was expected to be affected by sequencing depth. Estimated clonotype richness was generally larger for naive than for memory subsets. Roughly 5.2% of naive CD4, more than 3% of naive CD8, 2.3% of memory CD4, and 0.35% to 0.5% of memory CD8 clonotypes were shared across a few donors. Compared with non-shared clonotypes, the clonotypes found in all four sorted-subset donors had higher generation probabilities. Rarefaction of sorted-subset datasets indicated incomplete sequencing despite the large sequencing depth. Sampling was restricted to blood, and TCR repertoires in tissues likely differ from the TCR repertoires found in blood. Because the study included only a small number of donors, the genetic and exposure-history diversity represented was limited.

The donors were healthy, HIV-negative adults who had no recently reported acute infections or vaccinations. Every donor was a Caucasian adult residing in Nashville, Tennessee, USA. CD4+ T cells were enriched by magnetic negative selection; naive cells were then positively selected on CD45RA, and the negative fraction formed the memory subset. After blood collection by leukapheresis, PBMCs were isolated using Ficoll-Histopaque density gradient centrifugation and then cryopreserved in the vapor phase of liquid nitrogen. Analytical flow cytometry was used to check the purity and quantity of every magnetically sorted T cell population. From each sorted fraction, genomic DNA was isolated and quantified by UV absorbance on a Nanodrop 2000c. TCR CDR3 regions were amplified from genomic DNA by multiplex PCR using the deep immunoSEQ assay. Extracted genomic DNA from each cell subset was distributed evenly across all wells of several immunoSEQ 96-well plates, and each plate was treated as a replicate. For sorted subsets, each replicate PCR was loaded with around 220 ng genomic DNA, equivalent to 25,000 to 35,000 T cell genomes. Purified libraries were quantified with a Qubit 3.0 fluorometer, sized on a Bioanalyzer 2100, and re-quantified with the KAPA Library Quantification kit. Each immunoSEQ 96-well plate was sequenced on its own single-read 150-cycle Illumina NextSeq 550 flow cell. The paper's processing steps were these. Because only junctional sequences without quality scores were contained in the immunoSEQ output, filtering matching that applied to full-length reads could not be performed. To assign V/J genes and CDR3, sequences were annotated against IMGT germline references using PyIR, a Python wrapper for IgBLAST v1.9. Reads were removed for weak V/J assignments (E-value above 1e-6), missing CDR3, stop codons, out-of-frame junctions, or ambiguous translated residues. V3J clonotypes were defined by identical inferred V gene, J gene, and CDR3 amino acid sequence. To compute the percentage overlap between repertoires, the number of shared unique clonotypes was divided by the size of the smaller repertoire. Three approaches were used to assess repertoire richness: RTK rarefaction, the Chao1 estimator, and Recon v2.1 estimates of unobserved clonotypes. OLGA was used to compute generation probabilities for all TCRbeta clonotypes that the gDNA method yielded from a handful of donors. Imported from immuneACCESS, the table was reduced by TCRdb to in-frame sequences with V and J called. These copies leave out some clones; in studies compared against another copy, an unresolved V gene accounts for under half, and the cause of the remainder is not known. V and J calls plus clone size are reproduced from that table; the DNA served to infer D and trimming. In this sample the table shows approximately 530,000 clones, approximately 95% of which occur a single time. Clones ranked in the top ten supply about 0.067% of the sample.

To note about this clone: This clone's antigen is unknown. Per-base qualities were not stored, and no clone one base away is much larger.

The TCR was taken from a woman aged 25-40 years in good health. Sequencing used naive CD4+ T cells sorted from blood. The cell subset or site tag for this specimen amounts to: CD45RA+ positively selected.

The sequenced DNA: TGTGCCAGCAGTAGACAACTAGCGGGATCCTACGAGCAGTACTTC. Its protein is CASSRQLAGSYEQYF. The V gene is TRBV28 and the J gene is TRBJ2-7; TRBD2 matches 10 bases in the middle. The CDR3 starts with the cysteine, ends with the phenylalanine, and has 15 residues. The kept DNA is CDR3 alone, 45 bases in frame from the first base. CDR1 and CDR2, per the germline V gene, are MDHEN and SYDVKM. The germline V end is reduced by 5 bases and the J end by 1 base; junction bases left unmatched: 5.